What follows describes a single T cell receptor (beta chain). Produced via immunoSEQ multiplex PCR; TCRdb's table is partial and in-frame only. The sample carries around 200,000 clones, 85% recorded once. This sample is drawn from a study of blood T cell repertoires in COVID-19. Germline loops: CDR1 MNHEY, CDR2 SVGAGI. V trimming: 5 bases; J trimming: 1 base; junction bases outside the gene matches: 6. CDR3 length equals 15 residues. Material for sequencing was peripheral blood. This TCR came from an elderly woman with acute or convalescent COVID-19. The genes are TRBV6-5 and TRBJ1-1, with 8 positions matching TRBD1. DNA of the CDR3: TGTGCCAGCAGTCCCCGGACAGGGTGGAACACTGAAGCTTTCTTT. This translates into CASSPRTGWNTEAFF.